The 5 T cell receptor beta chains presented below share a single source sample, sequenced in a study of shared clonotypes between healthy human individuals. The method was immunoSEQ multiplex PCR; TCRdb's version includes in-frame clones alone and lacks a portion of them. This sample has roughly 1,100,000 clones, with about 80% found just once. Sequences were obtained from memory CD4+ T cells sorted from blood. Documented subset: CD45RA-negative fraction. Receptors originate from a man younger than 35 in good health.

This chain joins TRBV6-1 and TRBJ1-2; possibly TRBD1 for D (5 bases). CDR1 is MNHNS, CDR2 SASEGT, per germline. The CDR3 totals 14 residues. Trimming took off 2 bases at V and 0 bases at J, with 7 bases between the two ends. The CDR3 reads CASSEQGANYGYTF. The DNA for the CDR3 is TGTGCCAGCAGTGAACAGGGAGCTAACTATGGCTACACCTTC.

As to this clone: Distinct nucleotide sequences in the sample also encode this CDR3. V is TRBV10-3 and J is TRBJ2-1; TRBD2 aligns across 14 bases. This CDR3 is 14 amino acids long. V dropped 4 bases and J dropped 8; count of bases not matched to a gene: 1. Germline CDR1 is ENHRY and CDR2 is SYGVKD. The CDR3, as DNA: TGTGCCATCAGTGGACTAGCGGGAGGGGATGAGCAGTTCTTC. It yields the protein CAISGLAGGDEQFF.

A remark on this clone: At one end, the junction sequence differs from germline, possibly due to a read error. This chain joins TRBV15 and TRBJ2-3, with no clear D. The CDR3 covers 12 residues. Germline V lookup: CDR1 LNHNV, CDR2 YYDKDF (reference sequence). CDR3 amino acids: CATSGDTWVIGF. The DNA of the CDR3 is TGTGCCACCAGCGGAGACACCTGGGTGATCGGTTTT.

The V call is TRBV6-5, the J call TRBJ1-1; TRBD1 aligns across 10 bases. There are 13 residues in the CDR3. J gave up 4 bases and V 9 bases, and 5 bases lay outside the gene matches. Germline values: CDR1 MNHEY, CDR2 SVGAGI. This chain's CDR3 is CASQGQGFTEAFF. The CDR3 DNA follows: TGTGCCAGTCAGGGACAGGGGTTCACTGAAGCTTTCTTT.

The CDR3 region has the DNA TGTGCCAGCAGCCCGGGCCCGCTTTCCTATGGCTACACCTTC. Translated, it gives CASSPGPLSYGYTF. The genes are TRBV5-6 and TRBJ1-2; D is uncertain. The CDR3 is 14 residues long. Germline CDR1 SGHDT, CDR2 YYEEEE. V lost 4 bases and J lost 4, with 14 bases in between.